The 28 T cell receptor beta chains in this list originate from one sample, sequenced in a study of TIL therapy for anti-PD-1-resistant metastatic lung cancer. The time point: pre-treatment sample, taken before nivolumab and TIL therapy. The immunoSEQ assay was v3. Libraries were prepared by immunoSEQ multiplex PCR; TCRdb keeps only in-frame clonotypes and omits some of them. Of under 65,000 clones in the sample, about 81% were seen once. The sample in question was blood, obtained at baseline. Source of these receptors: a person between 25 and 79 years old with non-small cell lung cancer.

The chain has TRBV28 and TRBJ2-7; D perhaps matches TRBD1 (6 bases). The CDR3 runs to 15 residues. Trimming left V 6 bases short and J 9 bases short, with 24 bases between. Germline CDR1 is MDHEN and CDR2 is SYDVKM. Here the CDR3 DNA reads TGTGCCAGCAGGACGGACAGCTCCCAGGGCGGCGGGCAGTACTTC. Translation gives CASRTDSSQGGGQYF.

The J gene is TRBJ2-1, the V gene TRBV5-1, with 9 nucleotides matching TRBD1. V dropped 4 bases and J dropped 9; count of bases not matched to a gene: 11. Per germline, CDR1 SGHRS and CDR2 YFSETQ. This CDR3 spans 15 amino acids. CDR3 DNA: TGCGCCAGCAGCCCCCAAGGACAGGGGCTGGGTGAGCAGTTCTTC. The encoded protein is CASSPQGQGLGEQFF. Supplemented by reference TRBV5-1 and TRBJ2-1, the full variable domain reads KAGVTQTPRYLIKTRGQQVTLSCSPISGHRSVSWYQQTPGQGLQFLFEYFSETQRNKGNFPGRFSGRQFSNSRSEMNVSTLELGDSALYLCASSPQGQGLGEQFFGPGTRLTVL.

This clone was observed once. The rearrangement links TRBV7-2 to TRBJ1-2; D gene unclear. In germline, CDR1 is SGHTA, CDR2 FQGNSA. There are 15 residues in the CDR3. Trimming shortened V by 1 base and J by 2 bases, and 11 bases separated the two germline ends. For the CDR3, the DNA is TGTGCCAGCAGCTTAGGATTCCTCGAAAACTATGGCTACACCTTC. It specifies CASSLGFLENYGYTF.

The V and J genes are TRBV9 and TRBJ2-2; the D call may be TRBD1 or TRBD2 (5 bases each). This CDR3 comprises 15 residues. V was pared by 4 bases and J by 4 bases, with 14 bases between. Per the germline V gene, CDR1 is SGDLS and CDR2 is YYNGEE. CDR3 sequence: CASSSSGTITGELFF. The CDR3 nucleotides read TGTGCCAGCAGCTCGTCCGGGACCATCACCGGGGAGCTGTTTTTT.

This chain joins TRBV7-2 and TRBJ2-1; TRBD2 matches at 7 bases. The CDR3 has 13 amino acids. V was pared by 5 bases and J by 13 bases, with 11 bases of the junction left unmatched. The V gene's germline CDR1 is SGHTA and CDR2 FQGNSA. The CDR3 is CASSPGGGVLQFF. The CDR3 bases are TGTGCCAGCAGCCCGGGAGGTGGGGTCCTTCAGTTCTTC.

The chain carries TRBV6-5 and TRBJ2-3; 8 bases map to TRBD1. CDR1 is MNHEY, CDR2 SVGAGI, per germline. V lost 6 bases and J lost 2; bases outside the gene matches: 7. This CDR3 has 15 amino acids. CDR3 sequence: CASSARGPDTDTQYF. The DNA for the CDR3 is TGTGCCAGCAGCGCCAGGGGGCCCGACACAGATACGCAGTATTTT.

V and J are TRBV5-1 and TRBJ2-3, with TRBD2 matching 9 bases. CDR3 size: 16 residues. Germline V gene lookup returns CDR1 SGHRS and CDR2 YFSETQ. Trimming took 4 bases from V and 3 from J; bases not matched to a gene: 9. This chain's CDR3 is CASSKEGLAGTDTQYF. The CDR3 DNA sequence: TGCGCCAGCAGCAAGGAAGGGCTAGCGGGAACAGATACGCAGTATTTT.

The chain links TRBV6-6 to TRBJ2-7; 9 nucleotides align to TRBD1. The V gene end was trimmed by 6 bases and the J gene end by 5 bases; junction bases not matched to a gene: 8. Germline CDR1 MNHNY, CDR2 SVGAGI (reference sequence). The CDR3 has 14 amino acids. CDR3 coding DNA: TGTGCCAGCAGAACCTCGGACAGGGGCCACGAGCAGTACTTC. It translates to CASRTSDRGHEQYF.

In regard to this clone: A junction boundary mismatches the germline segment, possibly from a read error. The sample holds other DNA sequences that translate to the same CDR3. The chain combines TRBV29-1 with TRBJ1-4; D is possibly TRBD1 (5 bases). The CDR3 consists of 12 residues. The germline V gene encodes CDR1 SQVTM and CDR2 ANQGSEA. CDR3 sequence (DNA): TGCAGCGTTGCGTTCCTGGGGGAAAAACTATTTTTT. It translates to CSVAFLGEKLFF.

The chain links TRBV12-3 or TRBV12-4 to TRBJ2-6; tentative D call: TRBD2 (5 bases). There are 13 residues in the CDR3. Deletions cut 4 bases from V and 4 bases from J, with 5 bases between. In DNA form, the CDR3 reads TGTGCCAGCAGTTGGAGGGGGGCCAACGTCCTGACTTTC. It encodes CASSWRGANVLTF.

The chain employs TRBV2 and TRBJ1-5; 10 bases map to TRBD1. The germline gives CDR1 SNHLY, CDR2 FYNNEI. The CDR3 covers 17 residues. Trimming at V came to 6 bases and at J to 4 bases, leaving 12 bases not matched to a gene. CDR3 nucleotide sequence: TGTGCCAGCAGCGTGGGACAGGGGCTGGCTACAAATCAGCCCCAGCATTTT. Amino acid sequence: CASSVGQGLATNQPQHF.

The chain employs TRBV19 and TRBJ2-4, with TRBD1 matching over 9 bases. V shed 6 bases and J 0 bases; nucleotides not matched to a gene: 3. CDR1 and CDR2 (germline): LNHDA, SQIVND (reference sequence). The CDR3 contains 15 residues. The CDR3, as DNA: TGTGCCAGTAGGGGGACAGGGCTAGCCAAAAACATTCAGTACTTC. Its protein is CASRGTGLAKNIQYF.

The J gene is TRBJ2-5, the V gene TRBV28; 7 nucleotides match TRBD2. The CDR3 is 16 amino acids. The V gene's germline CDR1 is MDHEN and CDR2 SYDVKM. V lost 2 bases and J lost 6; bases outside the gene matches: 12. Here the CDR3 reads CASSLAASGPWKTQYF. Here the CDR3 DNA reads TGTGCCAGCAGTTTAGCCGCTAGCGGACCATGGAAGACCCAGTACTTC.

V and J are TRBV7-2 and TRBJ2-7; D is unclear. Germline CDR1 reads SGHTA; CDR2 reads FQGNSA. V was trimmed by 2 bases and J by 2 bases, leaving 10 bases between them. The CDR3 has 14 residues. This chain's CDR3 is CASSLNTVPYEQYF. The CDR3 DNA is TGTGCCAGCAGCTTAAACACAGTCCCCTACGAGCAGTACTTC.

The rearrangement joins TRBV5-8 to TRBJ1-1; D might be TRBD1 (5 bases). Germline CDR1 and CDR2: SGHTS and YDEGEE. The CDR3 has 16 amino acids. The ends were cut back, 3 bases at V and 0 bases at J, with 15 bases in the middle. The CDR3 DNA is TGTGCCAGCAGCTGGTTGACAGATTCAATGAACACTGAAGCTTTCTTT. Translating it yields CASSWLTDSMNTEAFF.

V is TRBV4-2 and J is TRBJ2-7, with 10 bases matching TRBD2. CDR3 size: 15 residues. Germline V gene lookup returns CDR1 LGHNA and CDR2 YNFKEQ. V dropped 4 bases and J dropped 4; count of bases not matched to a gene: 7. In nucleotides, the CDR3 is TGTGCCAGCAGCCTCCAGCGGGAGGGCCATTACGAGCAGTACTTC. Translated, it gives CASSLQREGHYEQYF.

This clone has a handful of counts. This chain joins TRBV25-1 and TRBJ1-2; no reliable D call. Trimming took 3 bases from V and 5 from J, leaving 13 bases between them. CDR3 length: 14 residues. Per germline, CDR1 MGHDK and CDR2 SYGVNS. CDR3 residues: CASSDPYPDYGYTF. The CDR3 nucleotides read TGTGCCAGCAGTGACCCGTATCCGGATTATGGCTACACCTTC.

This clone showed up just a few times. The J gene is TRBJ2-1, the V gene TRBV5-1; maybe TRBD2 (5 bases). The ends were cut back, 4 bases at V and 8 bases at J, with 10 bases in the middle. This CDR3 has 12 residues. Germline CDR1 and CDR2: SGHRS and YFSETQ. Here the CDR3 DNA reads TGCGCCAGCAGCCAGACTACGGATGAGCAGTTCTTC. Its translation is CASSQTTDEQFF.

The rearrangement uses TRBV5-6 and TRBJ2-3; D gene uncertain. The germline V and J ends were trimmed by 7 bases and 8 bases, with 8 bases remaining between them. This CDR3 has 10 amino acids. The germline CDR1 and CDR2 sequences are SGHDT and YYEEEE. The CDR3: CASGPGTQYF. In DNA form, the CDR3 reads TGTGCCAGCGGGCCGGGTACGCAGTATTTT. Looking up the rest from reference TRBV5-6 and TRBJ2-3 gives the full variable domain: DAGVTQSPTHLIKTRGQQVTLRCSPKSGHDTVSWYQQALGQGPQFIFQYYEEEERQRGNFPDRFSGHQFPNYSSELNVNALLLGDSALYLCASGPGTQYFGPGTRLTVL.

CDR3 sequence reads: CASSLGGLGSDTQYF. The CDR3 DNA is TGTGCCAGCAGCTTAGGTGGACTAGGATCAGATACGCAGTATTTT. The V gene is TRBV7-2, the J gene TRBJ2-3; TRBD2 matches at 7 bases. Germline CDR1 SGHTA, CDR2 FQGNSA. V lost 1 base, J lost 4 bases, and 5 bases stayed unmatched. The length of the CDR3 is 15 residues.

V and J are TRBV27 and TRBJ2-1; a weak D match, TRBD1 (6 bases). CDR1 is MNHEY, CDR2 SMNVEV, per germline (reference sequence). V was clipped by 5 bases and J by 15 bases, with 20 bases between them. The CDR3 runs 13 residues. The CDR3 DNA reads TGTGCCAGCAGTACCACTACAGGGACGAGGGGGTTCTTC. Protein sequence: CASSTTTGTRGFF.

This chain links TRBV19 with TRBJ1-2, with TRBD1 as a possible D gene (5 bases). V shed 3 bases and J shed 2 bases, with 10 bases lying between them. This CDR3 region has 14 residues. The V gene's germline CDR1 is LNHDA and CDR2 SQIVND (reference sequence). CDR3 protein: CASSMGLENYGYTF. The CDR3 region has the DNA TGTGCCAGTAGTATGGGACTTGAGAACTATGGCTACACCTTC.

The V call is TRBV27, the J call TRBJ2-6; no reliable D call. Between the trimmed V and J ends, which lost 5 bases and 4 bases, there was a span of 6 bases. Germline assignment: CDR1 MNHEY and CDR2 SMNVEV (reference sequence). This CDR3 spans 13 amino acids. The CDR3 here is CASSPSGANVLTF. CDR3 in DNA: TGTGCCAGCAGTCCCTCAGGGGCCAACGTCCTGACTTTC. The whole variable domain, filled in from reference TRBV27 and TRBJ2-6, reads EAQVTQNPRYLITVTGKKLTVTCSQNMNHEYMSWYRQDPGLGLRQIYYSMNVEVTDKGDVPEGYKVSRKEKRNFPLILESPSPNQTSLYFCASSPSGANVLTFGAGSRLTVL.

This clone has just one count. V gene TRBV10-1 combines with J gene TRBJ2-5; perhaps TRBD1 as D (6 bases). This CDR3 contains 16 residues. Trimming stripped 2 bases from V and 4 bases from J, with 17 bases between. Germline V gene sequence: CDR1 WNHNN, CDR2 SYGVQD (reference sequence). The CDR3 nucleotides are TGCGCCAGCAGTGAGGCTGGCAGGGGTTCAGGAGAGACCCAGTACTTC. It encodes CASSEAGRGSGETQYF.

The chain links TRBV7-6 to TRBJ2-1; 7 bases match TRBD1. The CDR3 has 15 residues. Unmatched junction bases numbered 15, after V lost 6 bases and J lost 10 bases. Germline V gene sequence: CDR1 SGHVS, CDR2 FNYEAQ. The chain's CDR3 is CASSSGQRGGLEQFF. In nucleotides, the CDR3 is TGTGCCAGCAGTTCGGGACAGCGCGGTGGGTTGGAGCAGTTCTTC.

This clone has only a few counts. CDR3 loop: CASSPLGTPIEAFF. In nucleotides, the CDR3 is TGTGCCAGCTCACCACTTGGGACACCGATTGAAGCTTTCTTT. V usage is TRBV18 and J usage is TRBJ1-1, with D possibly matching TRBD1 (6 bases). CDR1 and CDR2 (germline): KGHSH, LQKENI. Trimming removed 1 base at V and 7 bases at J, with 13 bases between. The CDR3 has 14 residues.

The chain is built from TRBV7-9 and TRBJ1-5; D remains ambiguous. CDR3 size: 14 residues. The germline CDR1 and CDR2 sequences are SEHNR and FQNEAQ (reference sequence). The V end was cut by 0 bases, the J end by 2 bases, with 5 bases between. The CDR3 nucleotides are TGTGCCAGCAGCTTAGCGGGCGGCAATCAGCCCCAGCATTTT. Protein sequence: CASSLAGGNQPQHF.

This rearrangement joins TRBV7-9 to TRBJ1-1, with 8 bases matching TRBD1. The CDR3 sequence is 15 residues long. CDR1 and CDR2 (germline): SEHNR, FQNEAQ (reference sequence). With V trimmed by 7 bases and J by 6 bases, 13 bases remained unmatched. CDR3: CASTSWTGRIAEAFF. The CDR3 coding sequence is TGTGCCAGCACCTCCTGGACAGGGAGGATAGCTGAAGCTTTCTTT.